This T cell receptor beta chain came from a study of blood T cells in healthy people across ages. V lost 0 bases and J lost 6, with 9 bases in between. The CDR3 spans 13 residues. Germline CDR1 DFQATT, CDR2 SNEGSKA (reference sequence). Together with a sample-barcoded 5' primer, a J-beta primer mix was included in a second PCR lasting about 6 to 12 cycles. TCRdb itself ran the 5' RACE reads through MiXCR, one entry per CDR3 protein. The sample lists about 800,000 distinct CDR3 sequences; roughly 50% were seen once. This clonotype was sampled from a young man in good health. Sequenced sample: blood. This chain joins TRBV20-1 and TRBJ2-1; no reliable D call. The CDR3, as DNA: TGCAGTGCTAGAGATGTCAAAGGCAATGAGCAGTTCTTC. It is translated as CSARDVKGNEQFF.